This record covers a single TCR beta chain. Antigen: not known. This specimen comes from a study of shared clonotypes between healthy human individuals. Study-wide findings and caveats: Compared with memory subsets, naive subsets generally had larger estimated richness.

Naive CD8 cells lacked CD45RO, underwent positive selection for CCR7 and left out terminally differentiated effector memory CD45RA+ cells. Using immunoSEQ multiplex PCR, the repertoire was profiled, and TCRdb retains in-frame clones only, with some absent. The sample records some 2.1 million clones, roughly 93% being singletons. The CDR3 is made up of 14 amino acids. V gave up 4 bases and J gave up 3 bases, with 14 bases separating them. Germline lookup yields CDR1 SGHRS and CDR2 YFSETQ. The gene calls are TRBV5-1 and TRBJ2-7; TRBD2 might be the D (5 bases). The clonotype comes from a man younger than 35 in good health. Some clones in this sample may be carry-over from other donors' samples. Sequenced sample: naive CD8+ T cells from PBMCs. The DNA for the CDR3 is TGCGCCAGCAGCCCGGAGGCAGGCATCTACGAGCAGTACTTC. It is translated as CASSPEAGIYEQYF.